These T cell receptor beta chains were read from a single sample in a study of T cell responses to AZD1222 COVID-19 vaccine. Data came from immunoSEQ multiplex PCR; TCRdb stores just in-frame clones and leaves some out. Here the sample spans roughly 150,000 clones, around nine tenths being singletons. The sample was peripheral blood, taken on day 0 of AZD1222 vaccination. Every receptor here comes from an adult in good health. Each CDR3 is given with its conserved first and last residue. The D gene is left open where the match is weak. Not all rows give a size; the values are once, few, many and, for expanded clones, a class.

>NA|NA|TRBV24-1|15|TRBJ2-1
CATSEPPGPYNEQFF
TGTGCCACCAGTGAACCTCCGGGGCCTTACAATGAGCAGTTCTTC
>NA|once|TRBV14|15|TRBJ1-4
CASSHWGPGGEKLFF
TGTGCCAGCAGCCATTGGGGGCCCGGAGGAGAAAAACTGTTTTTT
>NA|NA|TRBV27|14|TRBJ2-3
CASNTRPSTDTQYF
TGTGCCAGCAATACGAGGCCTAGCACAGATACGCAGTATTTT
>NA|once|TRBV18|12|TRBJ1-2
CASSLDGYGYTF
TGTGCCAGCTCACTGGACGGATATGGCTACACCTTC
>NA|NA|TRBV7-6|14|TRBJ2-1
CASSATGTIHEQFF
TGTGCCAGCAGCGCTACCGGGACGATACATGAGCAGTTCTTC
>TRBD1|NA|TRBV6-1|14|TRBJ1-2
CASSERDRVHGYTF
TGTGCCAGCAGTGAGCGGGACAGGGTGCATGGCTACACCTTC
>NA|NA|TRBV5-4|14|TRBJ1-2
CASSLEGRPYGYTF
TGTGCCAGCAGCTTGGAGGGGCGCCCCTATGGCTACACCTTC
>TRBD1|NA|TRBV28|17|TRBJ1-4
CASSLLRTGGVSEKLFF
TGTGCCAGCAGTTTACTTCGGACAGGTGGGGTTAGTGAAAAACTGTTTTTT
>NA|NA|TRBV3-1/TRBV3-2|13|TRBJ2-7
CASSQYQGGEQYF
TGTGCCAGCAGCCAATACCAGGGCGGCGAGCAGTACTTC
>TRBD1|medium-sized|TRBV28|17|TRBJ1-2
CASSLYRSRQGNYGYTF
TGTGCCAGCAGTTTATATAGATCGAGACAGGGGAACTATGGCTACACCTTC
>NA|NA|TRBV3-1/TRBV3-2|15|TRBJ1-1
CASSPRDLKNTEAFF
TGTGCCAGCAGCCCAAGGGACCTTAAGAACACTGAAGCTTTCTTT
>NA|few|TRBV10-1|8|TRBJ1-2
CAKRGYTF
TGCGCCAAAAGAGGCTACACCTTC
>NA|NA|TRBV12-3/TRBV12-4|12|TRBJ2-7
CASSPGNYEQYF
TGTGCCAGCAGTCCAGGAAACTACGAGCAGTACTTC
>NA|NA|TRBV7-9|15|TRBJ2-1
CASSLVRMDYNEQFF
TGTGCCAGCAGCTTAGTAAGGATGGACTACAATGAGCAGTTCTTC
>NA|NA|TRBV3-1/TRBV3-2|13|TRBJ2-1
CASSQSRGGEQFF
TGTGCCAGCAGCCAGTCTAGGGGCGGTGAGCAGTTCTTC
>TRBD2|NA|TRBV14|19|TRBJ2-3
CASSQGVSASGGDTDTQYF
TGTGCCAGCAGCCAAGGAGTATCGGCGAGCGGGGGAGACACAGATACGCAGTATTTT
>NA|NA|TRBV27|13|TRBJ1-4
CASSSREYEKLFF
TGTGCCAGCAGTTCACGCGAATACGAAAAACTGTTTTTT
>NA|NA|TRBV6-2/TRBV6-3|14|TRBJ1-1
CASSYSISTLGAFF
TGTGCCAGCAGTTACTCGATTAGTACCCTAGGTGCTTTCTTT
>NA|NA|TRBV5-1|15|TRBJ1-4
CASSLAERGGEKLFF
TGCGCCAGCAGCTTGGCCGAAAGGGGCGGGGAAAAACTGTTTTTT
>TRBD2|NA|TRBV6-5|15|TRBJ2-3
CASCIRSGGTDTQYF
TGTGCCAGCTGCATAAGGAGCGGGGGGACAGATACGCAGTATTTT
>NA|NA|TRBV4-1|12|TRBJ1-1
CASTTGEATAFF
TGCGCCAGCACAACAGGAGAGGCTACAGCTTTCTTT
>TRBD1|once|TRBV5-4|16|TRBJ2-3
CASSKPRQGVADTQYF
TGTGCCAGCAGCAAACCCCGACAGGGGGTCGCAGATACGCAGTATTTT
>TRBD1|NA|TRBV29-1|14|TRBJ2-2
CSSTGTANTGELFF
TGCAGCTCGACCGGGACAGCGAACACCGGGGAGCTGTTTTTT
>NA|NA|TRBV3-1/TRBV3-2|14|TRBJ2-4
CASSQAGGQNIQYF
TGTGCCAGCAGCCAAGCTGGGGGCCAAAACATTCAGTACTTC
>TRBD2|NA|TRBV10-2|15|TRBJ2-3
CASSYGLAGVNTQYF
TGCGCCAGCAGTTACGGACTAGCGGGAGTCAATACGCAGTATTTT
>TRBD1|few|TRBV27|15|TRBJ2-7
CASSLYGQGRDEQYF
TGTGCCAGCAGTTTATACGGACAGGGGAGGGACGAGCAGTACTTC
>NA|NA|TRBV3-1/TRBV3-2|14|TRBJ1-2
CASSPRSRNYGYTF
TGTGCCAGCAGCCCACGGTCCCGTAACTATGGCTACACCTTC
>NA|NA|TRBV29-1|14|TRBJ1-1
CSVRGGGRYTEAFF
TGCAGCGTGAGGGGCGGGGGCAGGTACACTGAAGCTTTCTTT
>NA|once|TRBV27|14|TRBJ2-3
CASSRAGVTDTQYF
TGTGCCAGCAGTAGGGCTGGGGTCACAGATACGCAGTATTTT
>NA|NA|TRBV18|14|TRBJ1-1
CASARRGADTEAFF
TGTGCCAGTGCGAGGAGGGGGGCGGACACTGAAGCTTTCTTT
>NA|few|TRBV28|21|TRBJ1-5
CASSPPQTGRGRPERNQPQHF
TGTGCCAGCAGTCCGCCCCAGACGGGCAGGGGACGCCCGGAACGAAATCAGCCCCAGCATTTT
>NA|NA|TRBV6-2/TRBV6-3|16|TRBJ2-6
CASSHIPRSGANVLTF
TGTGCCAGCAGCCACATTCCAAGGTCTGGGGCCAACGTCCTGACTTTC
>NA|few|TRBV4-1|18|TRBJ1-5
CASSQELGGFASNQPQHF
TGCGCCAGCAGCCAAGAATTAGGAGGGTTCGCTAGCAATCAGCCCCAGCATTTT
>NA|NA|TRBV12-5|17|TRBJ2-3
CASGLGLPGYPTDTQYF
TGTGCTAGTGGTTTGGGACTTCCGGGATACCCCACAGATACGCAGTATTTT
>TRBD1|NA|TRBV6-4|13|TRBJ1-1
CASGQGDLTEAFF
TGTGCCAGCGGACAGGGGGATTTAACTGAAGCTTTCTTT
>TRBD2|NA|TRBV15|12|TRBJ2-2
CATGLATGELFF
TGTGCCACCGGACTAGCGACCGGGGAGCTGTTTTTT
>TRBD1|NA|TRBV28|13|TRBJ1-1
CASSTTGDTEAFF
TGTGCCAGCAGTACGACAGGGGACACTGAAGCTTTCTTT
>TRBD1|NA|TRBV18|13|TRBJ1-5
CASSPTGDQPQHF
TGTGCCAGCTCACCGACAGGGGACCAGCCCCAGCATTTT
>NA|NA|TRBV28|17|TRBJ1-3
CASSLAGLKDSGNTIYF
TGTGCCAGCAGTTTAGCGGGACTCAAGGACTCTGGAAACACCATATATTTT
>NA|NA|TRBV7-9|12|TRBJ1-4
CASSKGGEKLFF
TGTGCCAGCAGTAAGGGCGGTGAAAAACTGTTTTTT
>TRBD1|NA|TRBV6-1|14|TRBJ2-7
CASSEGGQVYEQYF
TGTGCCAGCAGTGAAGGGGGACAGGTTTACGAGCAGTACTTC
>NA|many|TRBV6-5|11|TRBJ1-2
CASRDSYGYTF
TGTGCCAGCAGGGACAGCTATGGCTACACCTTC
>NA|once|TRBV29-1|15|TRBJ2-1
CSVGPGPITYNEQFF
TGCAGCGTTGGCCCGGGACCAATTACCTACAATGAGCAGTTCTTC
>TRBD1|NA|TRBV11-2|14|TRBJ1-1
CASKNRQGQTEAFF
TGTGCCAGCAAAAATAGACAGGGGCAGACTGAAGCTTTCTTT
>NA|NA|TRBV5-1|13|TRBJ2-5
CASSPGSSETQYF
TGCGCCAGCAGCCCAGGGAGTTCGGAGACCCAGTACTTC
>TRBD2|NA|TRBV19|18|TRBJ2-1
CASSTLLGTSGSWNEQFF
TGTGCCAGTAGTACCCTGTTAGGGACTAGCGGGAGCTGGAATGAGCAGTTCTTC
>TRBD1|NA|TRBV6-2/TRBV6-3|13|TRBJ2-7
CASSERGQVEQYF
TGTGCCAGCAGTGAGAGGGGGCAGGTCGAGCAGTACTTC
>TRBD1|NA|TRBV11-3|13|TRBJ1-1
CASSSTGDTEAFF
TGTGCCAGCAGCTCGACAGGGGACACTGAAGCTTTCTTT
>TRBD2|NA|TRBV19|16|TRBJ2-1
CASSQLAGGSYNEQFF
TGTGCCAGTAGCCAACTAGCGGGAGGGTCCTACAATGAGCAGTTCTTC
>TRBD1|NA|TRBV2|13|TRBJ1-6
CASSVTGGRPLHF
TGTGCCAGCAGTGTTACAGGGGGGCGACCCCTCCACTTT
>NA|NA|TRBV10-3|14|TRBJ1-1
CAITWTLGNTEAFF
TGTGCCATCACCTGGACTCTGGGAAACACTGAAGCTTTCTTT
>NA|NA|TRBV5-1|14|TRBJ1-1
CASSTENKNTEAFF
TGCGCCAGCAGCACGGAGAACAAGAACACTGAAGCTTTCTTT
>TRBD1|NA|TRBV29-1|14|TRBJ2-7
CSVVRGQGPHEQYF
TGCAGCGTTGTTAGGGGACAGGGCCCCCACGAGCAGTACTTC
>NA|NA|TRBV2|19|TRBJ2-4
CASNPRTLKRRLAKNIQYF
TGTGCCAGCAACCCCAGGACCCTAAAACGGAGGCTAGCCAAAAACATTCAGTACTTC
>NA|NA|TRBV16|15|TRBJ2-7
CASSLYRVGPYEQYF
TGTGCCAGCAGCCTGTACAGGGTAGGTCCCTACGAGCAGTACTTC
>NA|NA|TRBV3-1/TRBV3-2|15|TRBJ1-3
CASSQPWNSGNTIYF
TGTGCCAGCAGCCAGCCTTGGAACTCTGGAAACACCATATATTTT
>NA|once|TRBV7-9|14|TRBJ2-5
CASSLVRTEETQYF
TGTGCCAGCAGCTTAGTCCGGACAGAGGAGACCCAGTACTTC